The clone carrying this TCR beta chain showed up just a few times. What it binds is unknown. This sample was taken from a study of CD8 T cells in ankylosing spondylitis. This CDR3 region has 15 residues. Germline V gene lookup returns CDR1 DFQATT and CDR2 SNEGSKA (reference sequence). Between the trimmed V and J ends, which lost 0 bases and 3 bases, there was a span of 14 bases. Points from the study as a whole: Both synovial fluid and blood in reactive arthritis had previously been reported to carry some motif variants. Disease-linked clones had a CD8+ phenotype and relatively low frequency in peripheral blood. A motif in TCR beta, a set of several highly homologous variants, appeared characteristic of ankylosing spondylitis blood.

Each CDR3 protein is one row after TCRdb ran MiXCR on the 5' RACE reads. The sample carries about 450,000 distinct CDR3 sequences, roughly 27% recorded once. The sequenced material came from blood, either unsorted or a sorted T cell fraction (not recorded which). The sequence came from a male donor with ankylosing spondylitis. The chain couples TRBV20-1 to TRBJ1-2; a possible D gene is TRBD1 (5 bases). The chain's CDR3 is CSARDGAPGYYGYTF. The CDR3 DNA sequence: TGCAGTGCTAGAGATGGGGCCCCGGGGTACTATGGCTACACCTTC.